The 28 T cell receptor beta chains below were found in one sample sequenced in a study of T cell clonotyping in hematopoietic cell transplantation. The time point was: recipient sample about 28 days before transplant, after cytoreduction. The assay was immunoSEQ multiplex PCR, and TCRdb's table has in-frame clones only and misses some. The profile shows 35,000 to 45,000 clones, 85% to 95% of them singletons. The specimen comprised peripheral blood mononuclear cells, sampled before stem cell transplant. All receptors derive from a man aged 35 to 55 with chronic myeloid leukemia. Some clones in this sample may be carry-over from other donors' samples.

The gene calls are TRBV5-6 and TRBJ2-3; 14 nucleotides agree with TRBD2. V shed 2 bases and J 6 bases; nucleotides not matched to a gene: 5. Germline assignment: CDR1 SGHDT and CDR2 YYEEEE. The CDR3 consists of 16 residues. The CDR3 DNA reads TGTGCCAGCAGCTTCTTAGGGACTAGCGGGGGCGATACGCAGTATTTT. It translates to CASSFLGTSGGDTQYF. The variable domain in full, completed from reference TRBV5-6 and TRBJ2-3, reads DAGVTQSPTHLIKTRGQQVTLRCSPKSGHDTVSWYQQALGQGPQFIFQYYEEEERQRGNFPDRFSGHQFPNYSSELNVNALLLGDSALYLCASSFLGTSGGDTQYFGPGTRLTVL.

The V and J genes are TRBV4-2 and TRBJ1-2, with D maybe TRBD1 (5 bases). Germline V gene lookup returns CDR1 LGHNA and CDR2 YNFKEQ. V was trimmed by 1 base and J by 9 bases, leaving 9 bases between them. The CDR3 has 12 residues. The CDR3 sequence: CASSQVAGSYTF. CDR3 DNA: TGTGCCAGCAGCCAAGTCGCAGGGAGCTACACCTTC.

This rearrangement joins TRBV10-3 to TRBJ2-3, with D possibly being TRBD1 or TRBD2 (5 bases each). V was trimmed by 3 bases and J by 3 bases, leaving 22 bases between them. The CDR3 consists of 18 residues. Germline assignment: CDR1 ENHRY and CDR2 SYGVKD. The CDR3 loop is CAISDAPPLGVGTDTQYF. The CDR3, as DNA: TGTGCCATCAGTGATGCCCCCCCTTTGGGGGTGGGGACAGATACGCAGTATTTT.

The V call is TRBV6-5, the J call TRBJ1-2; 8 positions agree with TRBD1. The CDR3 has 15 amino acids. Trimming cost V 7 bases and J 1 base; bases outside gene matches: 8. Germline V gene sequence: CDR1 MNHEY, CDR2 SVGAGI. The CDR3 coding sequence is TGTGCCAGCACCCGGACAGGGCGGAATAACTATGGCTACACCTTC. Translated, it gives CASTRTGRNNYGYTF.

The chain employs TRBV7-8 and TRBJ2-5, with D maybe TRBD1 (5 bases). V lost 2 bases, J lost 5 bases, and 15 bases lay in between. CDR1 and CDR2 (germline): SGHVS, FQNEAQ. There are 15 residues in the CDR3. CDR3 DNA sequence: TGTGCCAGCAGCTTATATCAGGGCATAGAGGAGACCCAGTACTTC. Protein product: CASSLYQGIEETQYF.

The CDR3 spells CASSTQQGTGELFF. In DNA form, the CDR3 reads TGCGCCAGCAGCACGCAACAGGGTACCGGGGAGCTGTTTTTT. The chain has TRBV4-3 and TRBJ2-2; the D gene is possibly TRBD1 (6 bases). Trimming cost V 5 bases and J 5 bases, with 12 bases left between them. The CDR3 loop spans 14 amino acids. The V gene's germline CDR1 is LGHNA and CDR2 YSLEER.

The V and J genes are TRBV27 and TRBJ1-1, with D unclear. The CDR3 sequence is 14 residues long. The ends were cut back, 3 bases at V and 0 bases at J, with 8 bases in the middle. In germline, CDR1 is MNHEY, CDR2 SMNVEV (reference sequence). For the CDR3, the DNA is TGTGCCAGCAGTTTTGACGGTTTGAACACTGAAGCTTTCTTT. This gives the protein CASSFDGLNTEAFF.

V gene TRBV5-1 combines with J gene TRBJ1-2, with D unclear. There are 14 residues in the CDR3. Per the germline V gene, CDR1 is SGHRS and CDR2 is YFSETQ. V was cut by 0 bases and J by 0 bases, with 6 bases left in between. CDR3 region: CASSLDVTNYGYTF. The CDR3 nucleotides are TGCGCCAGCAGCTTGGATGTCACTAACTATGGCTACACCTTC.

This chain links TRBV5-1 with TRBJ2-7; a possible D gene is TRBD1 (6 bases). This CDR3 comprises 13 residues. The V end was cut by 4 bases, the J end by 5 bases, with 13 bases between. CDR1 and CDR2 from the germline V gene are SGHRS and YFSETQ. CDR3 nucleotides: TGCGCCAGCAGCCCCAGGGGTCGGAACGAGCAGTACTTC. Translated: CASSPRGRNEQYF.

This clone showed up just a few times. The CDR3 DNA sequence: TGTGCCTGGAACGACAGGGGGCTAGCAGATACGCAGTATTTT. Protein product: CAWNDRGLADTQYF. This chain links TRBV30 with TRBJ2-3; 10 nucleotides match TRBD1. Germline-derived CDR1 and CDR2 are GTSNPN and SVGIG (reference sequence). The CDR3 sequence is 14 residues long. V shed 4 bases, J shed 4 bases, and the junction held 5 bases outside the gene matches.

The chain couples TRBV6-4 to TRBJ1-1; TRBD1 might be the D (5 bases). Germline CDR1 is MRHNA and CDR2 is SNTAGT. CDR3 length: 13 amino acids. Deletions cut 6 bases from V and 1 base from J, with 9 bases between. The CDR3 DNA is TGTGCCAGCAGACAACAGGAGAACACTGAAGCTTTCTTT. Its protein product is CASRQQENTEAFF.

J is TRBJ1-6 and V is TRBV6-5; D not certain. The CDR3 sequence is 14 residues long. Between the trimmed V and J ends, which lost 5 bases and 6 bases, there was a span of 11 bases. The germline gives CDR1 MNHEY, CDR2 SVGAGI. CDR3 residues: CASSTGRPNSPLHF. The CDR3 coding sequence is TGTGCCAGCAGTACCGGACGGCCTAATTCACCCCTCCACTTT.

The rearrangement uses TRBV5-1 and TRBJ1-2; no clear D gene. Looked up from germline, CDR1 is SGHRS and CDR2 is YFSETQ. V dropped 0 bases and J dropped 1 base, with 4 bases sitting between them. The CDR3 length is 13 residues. Here the CDR3 DNA reads TGCGCCAGCAGCTTGGAAAGTAACTATGGCTACACCTTC. Its translation is CASSLESNYGYTF.

This chain connects TRBV2 to TRBJ2-5; TRBD1 agrees at 10 bases. Germline V gene lookup returns CDR1 SNHLY and CDR2 FYNNEI. Trimming removed 10 bases from V and 5 bases from J; junction bases left unmatched: 7. The CDR3 has 13 amino acids. CDR3 coding DNA: TGTGCCACCTCAGACAGGGGGCGCGAGACCCAGTACTTC. This encodes CATSDRGRETQYF.

The CDR3 spells CASSWTDSNQPQHF. The CDR3 DNA follows: TGTGCCAGCAGTTGGACGGATAGCAATCAGCCCCAGCATTTT. The chain combines TRBV28 with TRBJ1-5; unclear D gene. Germline CDR1 is MDHEN and CDR2 is SYDVKM. The CDR3 length is 14 residues. Trimming removed 4 bases at V and 0 bases at J, with 7 bases between.

The count of this clone is one. The rearrangement joins TRBV6-1 to TRBJ2-3, with TRBD2 as a possible D gene (6 bases). The germline V gene has CDR1 MNHNS and CDR2 SASEGT. The length of the CDR3 is 14 residues. Trimming removed 3 bases at V and 5 bases at J, with 12 bases between. As DNA, the CDR3 is TGTGCCAGCAGTGACACGTCGGAGGGAGATACGCAGTATTTT. Its translation: CASSDTSEGDTQYF.

V and J are TRBV30 and TRBJ1-2; the match to TRBD1 covers 8 bases. J lost 8 bases, V lost 2 bases, and 16 bases had no gene match. The germline V gene has CDR1 GTSNPN and CDR2 SVGIG (reference sequence). The CDR3 covers 16 residues. In DNA form, the CDR3 reads TGTGCCTGGAGTTTGTTTCCGGGACAGGCGTCGAAAGGCTACACCTTC. It is translated as CAWSLFPGQASKGYTF.

V usage is TRBV30 and J usage is TRBJ1-5; D possibly corresponds to TRBD1 (6 bases). V gave up 2 bases and J gave up 5 bases, with 10 bases separating them. Germline CDR1 is GTSNPN and CDR2 is SVGIG (reference sequence). The CDR3 is 13 amino acids. The CDR3 spells CAWSTGSDQPQHF. The DNA of the CDR3 is TGTGCCTGGAGTACAGGGAGTGATCAGCCCCAGCATTTT.

CDR3 amino acids: CASNRRQNTEAFF. In nucleotides, the CDR3 is TGTGCCAGCAATCGTCGGCAGAACACTGAAGCTTTCTTT. V usage is TRBV2 and J usage is TRBJ1-1; no clear D gene. The V gene's germline CDR1 is SNHLY and CDR2 FYNNEI. Trimming took off 7 bases at V and 1 base at J, with 10 bases between the two ends. The CDR3 is 13 residues long. The entire variable domain, with the rest obtained from reference TRBV2 and TRBJ1-1, is as follows: EPEVTQTPSHQVTQMGQEVILRCVPISNHLYFYWYRQILGQKVEFLVSFYNNEISEKSEIFDDQFSVERPDGSNFTLKIRSTKLEDSAMYFCASNRRQNTEAFFGQGTRLTVV.

The CDR3 DNA reads as TGTGCCTGGAATCACAGGGGGCAATACGAGCAGTACTTC. Translation gives CAWNHRGQYEQYF. This chain joins TRBV30 and TRBJ2-7, with 9 bases matching TRBD1. CDR3 length equals 13 residues. Germline V lookup: CDR1 GTSNPN, CDR2 SVGIG (reference sequence). J was trimmed by 4 bases and V by 4 bases; bases with no gene match: 5. Full variable domain (remainder filled in from reference TRBV30 and TRBJ2-7): SQTIHQWPATLVQPVGSPLSLECTVEGTSNPNLYWYRQAAGRGLQLLFYSVGIGQISSEVPQNLSASRPQDRQFILSSKKLLLSDSGFYLCAWNHRGQYEQYFGPGTRLTVT.

The CDR3: CASSLRQQETQYF. Written as DNA, the CDR3 is TGTGCCAGCAGCCTTAGACAGCAAGAGACCCAGTACTTC. The V gene is TRBV4-2, the J gene TRBJ2-5, with a possible D match to TRBD1 (5 bases). The germline gives CDR1 LGHNA, CDR2 YNFKEQ. Trimming pared 4 bases from V and 2 bases from J, leaving 8 bases between. This CDR3 has 13 amino acids.

The rearrangement links TRBV9 to TRBJ2-2; D is unresolved. The CDR3 totals 12 residues. V was clipped by 3 bases and J by 6 bases, with 6 bases between them. Germline-derived CDR1 and CDR2 are SGDLS and YYNGEE. For the CDR3, the DNA is TGTGCCAGCAGCGCGAAGTCCGGGGAGCTGTTTTTT. Translating it yields CASSAKSGELFF.

V and J are TRBV7-9 and TRBJ2-5; D unclear. The CDR3 loop spans 15 amino acids. Germline loops: CDR1 SEHNR, CDR2 FQNEAQ (reference sequence). Deletions cut 4 bases from V and 2 bases from J, with 14 bases between. The CDR3 loop reads CASSSYQREQETQYF. CDR3 nucleotides: TGTGCCAGCAGCTCCTACCAACGTGAACAAGAGACCCAGTACTTC.

Here the CDR3 DNA reads TGTGCCAGCAGTCGCCGAGACAGGGTTTTCCATTCACCCCTCCACTTT. Amino acid sequence: CASSRRDRVFHSPLHF. This chain links TRBV14 with TRBJ1-6; 7 positions match TRBD1. With V trimmed by 6 bases and J by 8 bases, 13 bases remained unmatched. The CDR3 is made up of 16 amino acids. Germline V CDR1 and CDR2: SGHDN, FVKESK.

Note on this clone: A read error may produce the germline difference seen at one junction end. The chain recombines TRBV6-6 with TRBJ1-4, with 7 bases aligning to TRBD1. Germline V gene lookup returns CDR1 MNHNY and CDR2 SVGAGI (reference sequence). The CDR3 extends over 12 amino acids. CDR3 in DNA: TGTGCCAGCAGTGGTTCCGGGACAGCCGCACTTTTT. Amino acid sequence: CASSGSGTAALF.

V and J are TRBV6-6 and TRBJ1-5; TRBD1 is a possible D gene (6 bases). V was cut by 6 bases and J by 6 bases, with 12 bases left in between. CDR1 is MNHNY, CDR2 SVGAGI, per germline (reference sequence). The CDR3 contains 13 residues. CDR3 nucleotide sequence: TGTGCCAGCAGGGGGGGCTTAAGTCAGCCCCAGCATTTT. It yields the protein CASRGGLSQPQHF.

This clone appeared once. The chain joins TRBV28 to TRBJ1-1; 7 bases are a match to TRBD1. Germline V gives CDR1 MDHEN, CDR2 SYDVKM. The J segment lost 7 bases and the V segment lost 7 bases, leaving 9 bases of the junction unmatched. This CDR3 has 13 residues. DNA for the CDR3: TGTGCCAGCACCTTAGGGGGCAGCCTTGAAGCTTTCTTT. Translating gives CASTLGGSLEAFF.

The chain carries TRBV7-3 and TRBJ1-2, with 7 bases that match TRBD1. CDR3 size: 16 residues. Germline V gene lookup returns CDR1 SGHTA and CDR2 FQGTGA. The J segment lost 1 base and the V segment lost 0 bases, leaving 5 bases of the junction unmatched. The CDR3 region is CASSLTRGPHNYGYTF. As DNA, the CDR3 is TGTGCCAGCAGCTTAACGAGGGGGCCCCATAACTATGGCTACACCTTC.